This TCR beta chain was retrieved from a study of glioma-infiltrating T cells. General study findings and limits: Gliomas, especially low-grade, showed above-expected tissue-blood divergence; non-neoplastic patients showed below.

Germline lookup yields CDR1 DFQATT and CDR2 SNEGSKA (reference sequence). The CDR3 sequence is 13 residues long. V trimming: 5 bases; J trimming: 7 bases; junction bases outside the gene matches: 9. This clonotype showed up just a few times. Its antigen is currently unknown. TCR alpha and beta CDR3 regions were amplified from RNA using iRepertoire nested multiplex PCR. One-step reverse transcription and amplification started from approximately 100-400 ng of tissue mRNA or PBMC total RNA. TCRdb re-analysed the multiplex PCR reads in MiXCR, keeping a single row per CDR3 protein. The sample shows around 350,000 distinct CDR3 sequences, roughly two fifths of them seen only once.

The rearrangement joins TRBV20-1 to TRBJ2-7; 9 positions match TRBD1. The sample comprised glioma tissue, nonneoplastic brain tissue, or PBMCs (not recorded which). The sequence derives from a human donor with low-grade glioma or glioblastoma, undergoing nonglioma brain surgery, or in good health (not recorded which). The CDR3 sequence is CSAGTGGFREQYF. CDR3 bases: TGCAGTGCTGGTACAGGGGGCTTTAGAGAGCAGTACTTC.